One sample yielded the 5 T cell receptor beta chains listed below, sequenced in a study of shared clonotypes between healthy human individuals. Using immunoSEQ multiplex PCR, the repertoire was profiled, and TCRdb retains in-frame clones only, with some absent. The top ten clones hold 0.13% of a sample with 2 million to 2.5 million clones, 95% of them seen once. Sequenced sample: naive CD4+ T cells sorted from blood. The subset is: CD45RA+ positively selected. The receptors were gathered from a man aged 18 to 35 in good health.

The gene calls are TRBV7-2 and TRBJ1-6; TRBD1 agrees at 11 bases. Germline CDR1 is SGHTA and CDR2 is FQGNSA. V was pared by 4 bases and J by 14 bases, with 16 bases of the junction left unmatched. This CDR3 comprises 17 residues. The CDR3 here is CASSSSTGTGGYRALHF. The CDR3 nucleotides read TGTGCCAGCAGCTCATCCACCGGGACAGGGGGATATAGGGCCCTCCACTTT.

This chain connects TRBV6-5 to TRBJ1-4, with 8 bases identical to TRBD1. With V trimmed by 0 bases and J by 6 bases, 3 bases remained unmatched. The CDR3 spans 15 residues. Germline values: CDR1 MNHEY, CDR2 SVGAGI. Here the CDR3 DNA reads TGTGCCAGCAGTTACTCGACAGGGGAAGATGAAAAACTGTTTTTT. Translated: CASSYSTGEDEKLFF.

The chain carries TRBV19 and TRBJ2-5; D not resolved. V was clipped by 4 bases and J by 5 bases, with 20 bases between them. The CDR3 extends over 16 amino acids. In germline, CDR1 is LNHDA, CDR2 SQIVND (reference sequence). CDR3: CASSTGLRNQGETQYF. CDR3 in DNA: TGTGCCAGTAGTACCGGTCTTCGGAATCAAGGGGAGACCCAGTACTTC.

The V gene is TRBV4-2, the J gene TRBJ2-2, with 7 positions matching TRBD2. The junction had 7 bases not matched to a gene; V was cut back by 1 base and J by 5 bases. This CDR3 has 16 residues. CDR1 and CDR2 (germline): LGHNA, YNFKEQ. In DNA form, the CDR3 reads TGTGCCAGCAGCCAAGCAACCGGGACTATAACCGGGGAGCTGTTTTTT. Encoded protein: CASSQATGTITGELFF.

The chain is built from TRBV2 and TRBJ1-1; 9 bases align to TRBD1. The V and J ends lost 2 bases and 6 bases, in that order; junction bases with no gene match: 4. The CDR3 has 14 amino acids. The germline gives CDR1 SNHLY, CDR2 FYNNEI. CDR3: CASSERTGASEAFF. CDR3 sequence (DNA): TGTGCCAGCAGTGAACGGACAGGGGCCTCTGAAGCTTTCTTT.